This T cell receptor beta chain comes out of a study of OX40 agonist ivuxolimab in advanced cancers. Profiled with immunoSEQ multiplex PCR; TCRdb holds only in-frame clones, not every one. The sample lists about 100,000 clones, approximately 90% occurring once. The CDR3 covers 14 residues. The V end was cut by 4 bases, the J end by 3 bases, with 10 bases between. Germline V gives CDR1 SQVTM, CDR2 ANQGSEA. The rearrangement uses TRBV29-1 and TRBJ2-6; tentatively, D is TRBD2 (6 bases). The material sequenced was CD4+ or CD8+ T cells sorted from blood, taken in a trial of the OX40 agonist ivuxolimab. This receptor was identified in an adult with an advanced solid tumor such as melanoma, head and neck, liver or kidney cancer. The CDR3 DNA reads TGCAGCGTTGGGTGGGGAGGTGGGGCCAACGTCCTGACTTTC. Amino acid sequence: CSVGWGGGANVLTF.